The next 10 T cell receptor beta chains were all read from a single sample in a study of shared T cell receptors in the human thymus (dated by TCRdb to the early 2020s). Library generation was performed with the immunoSEQ multiplex PCR assay. This is the immuneACCESS table as TCRdb keeps it, with only in-frame sequences that have V and J called. A part of the clones is gone; compared with another copy, unresolved V genes explain less than half, and the rest is unexplained. This sample gives 550,000 to 800,000 clones in total; approximately 85% of them show up just once. The biggest ten clones account for approximately 0.01% of the sample. The same data also went into a second study, on human thymus T cells.

Sequenced material: thymocytes. The receptors here all came from a girl under three years old with a congenital heart defect. Donor details come from another sample of the same person, matched by shared clones.

The sample holds a few counts of this clone. The chain carries TRBV7-9 and TRBJ1-1; no firm D call. CDR1 SEHNR and CDR2 FQNEAQ come from the germline V gene (reference sequence). The CDR3 runs to 12 residues. V was trimmed by 3 bases and J by 2 bases, leaving 4 bases between them. The CDR3 DNA reads TGTGCCAGCAGCTTCAGAAACACTGAAGCTTTCTTT. Translation: CASSFRNTEAFF.

This sequence joins TRBV6-6 and TRBJ1-1, with a weak D call TRBD1 (5 bases). CDR1 and CDR2 (germline): MNHNY, SVGAGI (reference sequence). The CDR3 contains 14 residues. Trimming cost V 6 bases and J 9 bases, with 20 bases left between them. CDR3 residues: CASRSHSYDSQAFF. For the CDR3, the DNA is TGTGCCAGCAGATCCCACTCATACGACAGTCAAGCTTTCTTT.

The chain carries TRBV5-1 and TRBJ1-1; 7 bases are shared with TRBD1. Unmatched junction bases numbered 4, after V lost 4 bases and J lost 1 base. CDR3 length: 14 amino acids. The V gene's germline CDR1 is SGHRS and CDR2 YFSETQ. CDR3 sequence reads: CASSPDRPNTEAFF. The CDR3 nucleotides read TGCGCCAGCAGCCCGGACAGGCCGAACACTGAAGCTTTCTTT.

The chain couples TRBV10-3 to TRBJ2-7; TRBD1 is a possible D gene (5 bases). The CDR3 sequence is 12 residues long. V lost 0 bases to trimming and J lost 10 bases, with 10 bases between them. Germline values: CDR1 ENHRY, CDR2 SYGVKD. The DNA of the CDR3 is TGTGCCATCAGTGAGTCCACAGGCTTTCAGTACTTC. As protein: CAISESTGFQYF.

The J gene is TRBJ2-3, the V gene TRBV12-2; the DNA was not compared with TRBD1, the D call given in the table. TRBV12-2 represents a pseudogene. The CDR3 runs 19 residues. The CDR3 loop is CASRLAWAQNRQYTDTQYF. The CDR3 nucleotides read TGTGCAAGTCGCTTAGCGTGGGCCCAGAACAGACAATACACAGATACGCAGTATTTT.

The chain has TRBV4-1 and TRBJ1-1; D is unclear. CDR1 and CDR2 from the germline V gene are MGHRA and YSYEKL. The V end was cut by 3 bases, the J end by 1 base, with 9 bases between. The CDR3 loop spans 14 amino acids. CDR3 nucleotides: TGCGCCAGCAGCCATTACCCGGGGAACACTGAAGCTTTCTTT. Residues: CASSHYPGNTEAFF.

The CDR3 region has the DNA TGTGCCAGCAGCTTAACCCAGGGGATGAAGGGGTCACCCCTCCACTTT. Translating it yields CASSLTQGMKGSPLHF. V and J are TRBV7-2 and TRBJ1-6, with D possibly being TRBD1 (6 bases). Germline V gives CDR1 SGHTA, CDR2 FQGNSA. This CDR3 spans 16 amino acids. V was pared by 2 bases and J by 10 bases, with 18 bases between.

The V and J genes are TRBV5-1 and TRBJ1-1; D unresolved. Germline CDR1 is SGHRS and CDR2 is YFSETQ. Between the trimmed V and J ends, which lost 0 bases and 6 bases, there was a span of 9 bases. CDR3 size: 13 residues. For the CDR3, the DNA is TGCGCCAGCAGCTTGGTGAGCCACCCTGAAGCTTTCTTT. It is translated as CASSLVSHPEAFF.

V usage is TRBV4-2 and J usage is TRBJ2-4; D is possibly TRBD1 (5 bases). Germline CDR1 LGHNA, CDR2 YNFKEQ. Trimming cost V 0 bases and J 7 bases, with 19 bases left between them. CDR3 size: 17 residues. The CDR3 DNA reads TGTGCCAGCAGCCAAGATGGTGCTCAGGGCCCCTGGAACATTCAGTACTTC. It encodes CASSQDGAQGPWNIQYF.

V and J are TRBV5-1 and TRBJ2-6; the D gene is possibly TRBD2 (7 bases). The CDR3 totals 16 residues. From germline, CDR1 is SGHRS and CDR2 YFSETQ. The ends were cut back, 4 bases at V and 0 bases at J, with 11 bases in the middle. The CDR3 is CASSRGAFSGANVLTF. As DNA, the CDR3 is TGCGCCAGCAGCCGGGGGGCCTTCTCTGGGGCCAACGTCCTGACTTTC.